This T cell receptor (beta chain) derives from a study of shared clonotypes between healthy human individuals. Germline lookup yields CDR1 SGDLS and CDR2 YYNGEE. The CDR3 spans 14 residues. With 0 bases removed from V and 2 bases from J, the gap between germline ends came to 9 bases. Profiled with immunoSEQ multiplex PCR; TCRdb holds only in-frame clones, not every one. There are millions of clones in the sample; 80% to 95% occur only once, and around 0.4% lies in the top ten. Everyone who donated was a Caucasian adult who lived in Nashville, Tennessee. The origin of this receptor is a young man in good health. Some clones in this sample may be carry-over from other donors' samples. The sample was naive CD4+ T cells from PBMCs. Subset here: CD45RA+ positively selected. The rearrangement uses TRBV9 and TRBJ2-7; D unresolved. CDR3: CASSVGVFTYEQYF. For the CDR3, the DNA is TGTGCCAGCAGCGTAGGGGTATTCACCTACGAGCAGTACTTC.